Shown below are 11 T cell receptor beta chains from a single sample sequenced in a study of T cell changes during pregnancy in multiple sclerosis. Clones were sequenced by immunoSEQ multiplex PCR, and TCRdb holds only the in-frame ones, with some missing. The sample carries some 90,000 clones, about 92% recorded once. The sequencing used peripheral blood, collected in the first trimester of pregnancy. These receptors were collected from a female donor with multiple sclerosis, enrolled in a pregnancy study.

The J gene is TRBJ2-1, the V gene TRBV15; 7 bases match TRBD2. Germline lookup yields CDR1 LNHNV and CDR2 YYDKDF (reference sequence). V trimming: 0 bases; J trimming: 6 bases; junction bases outside the gene matches: 5. The CDR3 extends over 15 amino acids. CDR3 protein: CATSRDVASGNEQFF. DNA for the CDR3: TGTGCCACCAGCAGAGATGTGGCTAGCGGCAATGAGCAGTTCTTC.

The V call is TRBV27, the J call TRBJ2-7, with 8 bases fitting TRBD2. The germline gives CDR1 MNHEY, CDR2 SMNVEV (reference sequence). The ends lost 6 bases at V and 0 bases at J; junction bases unmatched: 1. The CDR3 length is 13 residues. Here the CDR3 reads CASSSGSSYEQYF. DNA for the CDR3: TGTGCCAGCAGCAGCGGGAGCTCCTACGAGCAGTACTTC.

This chain connects TRBV6-6 to TRBJ1-1; 8 nucleotides agree with TRBD1. The CDR3 length is 14 residues. Germline trimming cut 5 bases from V and 6 bases from J; bases unmatched to any gene: 8. Germline CDR1 and CDR2: MNHNY and SVGAGI (reference sequence). This CDR3 is CASSTGGGRPEAFF. Here the CDR3 DNA reads TGTGCCAGCAGTACAGGGGGAGGGAGGCCTGAAGCTTTCTTT.

The CDR3 region is CASSQDWGGETQYF. The CDR3 DNA reads as TGTGCCAGCAGCCAAGACTGGGGGGGAGAGACCCAGTACTTC. This chain uses TRBV4-2 with TRBJ2-5; TRBD2 agrees at 7 bases. Germline V gene sequence: CDR1 LGHNA, CDR2 YNFKEQ. The J segment lost 4 bases and the V segment lost 0 bases, leaving 2 bases of the junction unmatched. The CDR3 is made up of 14 amino acids.

J is TRBJ1-1 and V is TRBV6-5; possibly TRBD1 for D (5 bases). The length of the CDR3 is 13 residues. V was clipped by 7 bases and J by 5 bases, with 14 bases between them. Germline CDR1 is MNHEY and CDR2 is SVGAGI. DNA for the CDR3: TGTGCCAGCAAGGGCCAGGGTCGAACTGAAGCTTTCTTT. The encoded protein is CASKGQGRTEAFF.

The V and J genes are TRBV7-2 and TRBJ2-7, with D possibly being TRBD2 (5 bases). The CDR3 length is 20 residues. The germline CDR1 and CDR2 sequences are SGHTA and FQGNSA. The germline V and J ends were trimmed by 0 bases and 4 bases, with 28 bases remaining between them. This chain's CDR3 is CASSLASGSERAVGIYEQYF. CDR3 coding DNA: TGTGCCAGCAGCTTAGCGTCGGGAAGTGAGAGGGCGGTGGGGATTTACGAGCAGTACTTC.

This chain connects TRBV27 to TRBJ2-7; 7 nucleotides line up with TRBD1. Germline assignment: CDR1 MNHEY and CDR2 SMNVEV (reference sequence). Trimming at V came to 5 bases and at J to 0 bases, leaving 7 bases not matched to a gene. CDR3 length: 15 amino acids. The CDR3 sequence is CASSPNRGRSYEQYF. The DNA for the CDR3 is TGTGCCAGCAGTCCGAACAGGGGCCGCTCCTACGAGCAGTACTTC.

The V call is TRBV5-1, the J call TRBJ2-3; 9 bases match TRBD1. With V trimmed by 5 bases and J by 3 bases, 10 bases remained unmatched. This CDR3 has 16 residues. CDR1 and CDR2 (germline): SGHRS, YFSETQ. CDR3: CASRLGQGLVTDTQYF. The CDR3 DNA is TGCGCCAGCAGACTAGGACAGGGGCTTGTTACAGATACGCAGTATTTT.

This clone was picked up many times. The V and J genes are TRBV2 and TRBJ2-7; 11 bases are a match to TRBD2. The CDR3 covers 20 residues. CDR1 is SNHLY, CDR2 FYNNEI, per germline. V lost 0 bases and J lost 1; bases outside the gene matches: 14. CDR3 coding DNA: TGTGCCAGCAGTGAAGCAAGAGGACTAGCGGGCTATCGGTCTTCCTACGAGCAGTACTTC. It translates to CASSEARGLAGYRSSYEQYF.

This chain links TRBV5-6 with TRBJ2-5; 7 bases agree with TRBD2. V shed 2 bases and J 5 bases; nucleotides not matched to a gene: 15. The CDR3 runs to 17 residues. The V gene's germline CDR1 is SGHDT and CDR2 YYEEEE. In DNA, the CDR3 is TGTGCCAGCAGCTTAGGGACGGGAGGCCCCCCCGGGGAGACCCAGTACTTC. Translating gives CASSLGTGGPPGETQYF.

This clone has a single count. V is TRBV7-9 and J is TRBJ2-7; D is perhaps TRBD1 (6 bases). The CDR3 sequence is 15 residues long. Trimming removed 6 bases at V and 2 bases at J, with 17 bases between. CDR1 is SEHNR and CDR2 is FQNEAQ in the germline V gene (reference sequence). CDR3: CASSGPGQPAYEQYF. CDR3 bases: TGTGCCAGCAGTGGTCCGGGACAACCGGCCTACGAGCAGTACTTC.